The rows below give T cell receptor beta chains drawn from one sample of a study of blood T cells in healthy people across ages. TCRdb re-called the 5' RACE reads through MiXCR, storing one row per CDR3 protein. The table records 650,000 to 700,000 distinct CDR3 sequences, roughly 32% of them present only once. The specimen sequenced was blood. All receptors come from a woman older than 75 in good health. Each CDR3 is given without its conserved first and last residue.

j_call,v_call,cdr3_aa
.,TRBV7-9,ASSLQREAAYEQY
TRBJ1-1,TRBV18,ASSPQGAQGEAF
TRBJ1-6,TRBV30,AWGPTGASPLH
TRBJ1-2,TRBV30,AWNLGAYGYT
.,TRBV7-9,ASSLAPAVGETQY
TRBJ1-2,TRBV15,ATSRERGSFYGYT
.,TRBV24-1,ATSVSAITGETQY
TRBJ2-5,TRBV3-1,ASSPLDRLETQY
TRBJ1-2,TRBV7-2,ASSWGGQGYT
TRBJ1-1,TRBV9,ASSTGQRTEAF
TRBJ2-7,TRBV5-1,ASSPGEQGYEQY
TRBJ1-2,TRBV5-1,ASRLSSGSSGGYT
TRBJ2-5,TRBV20-1,SARTGGGRETQY
TRBJ2-7,TRBV5-1,ASSFRDSQPLYEQY
TRBJ2-4,TRBV7-2,ASVGDIGDSLAKNTQY
TRBJ2-1,TRBV4-2,ASSPGLANNEQF
.,TRBV6-1,ASRETHFGTTDEQY
TRBJ2-2,TRBV4-1,TSSQVLAGPRELF
TRBJ1-2,TRBV19,ASSTDREDHGYT
TRBJ2-1,TRBV6-1,ASSEATGTVGGNEQF
TRBJ2-6,TRBV29-1,SVEGAGANVLT
TRBJ2-2,TRBV5-8,ASSLKPLVGGELF
TRBJ1-5,TRBV6-4,ASSLKALHNQPQH
TRBJ1-3,TRBV9,ASSVGRGGGGNTIY
TRBJ2-1,TRBV9,ASSYRDSSYNEQF
TRBJ1-6,TRBV4-3,ASSLDRGQNSPLH
TRBJ1-1,TRBV29-1,SVFETGGSTEAF
.,TRBV28,ASSVPLVSYEQY
TRBJ2-5,TRBV7-2,ASSQGQRQETQY
TRBJ2-3,TRBV29-1,SSRTSGGADTQY
TRBJ2-5,TRBV2,ASSDSELETQY
TRBJ2-2,TRBV7-2,ASSSLNTGELF
TRBJ2-3,TRBV10-3,AIKLGGTSTDTQY
TRBJ1-2,TRBV7-3,ASSPTASNYGYT
TRBJ2-7,TRBV19,ASSMTGGSEQY
TRBJ2-7,TRBV20-1,SARGTYEQY
TRBJ1-5,TRBV12-3/TRBV12-4,ASSRGTGGILGRQPQH
TRBJ1-1,TRBV10-3,AIRKTENTEAF
TRBJ1-2,TRBV3-1,ASSQEKNYGYT
TRBJ2-7,TRBV29-1,SGRTGLTLYEQY
TRBJ2-6,TRBV30,AWSADSGANVLT
TRBJ2-1,TRBV20-1,SARDHRGYNEQF
.,TRBV20-1,SARAKGWTQY
TRBJ2-1,TRBV7-2,ASSFSGTSGFRPRLF
TRBJ1-5,TRBV20-1,SALHQGGNQPQH
TRBJ1-5,TRBV15,ATNPGGADQPQH
TRBJ2-7,TRBV7-9,ASSIRTDAYEQY
TRBJ2-5,TRBV11-1,ASGFGSRETQY
TRBJ2-5,TRBV5-1,ASSQKWLGSGTGDQETQY
TRBJ1-5,TRBV2,ASRGMNNQPQH